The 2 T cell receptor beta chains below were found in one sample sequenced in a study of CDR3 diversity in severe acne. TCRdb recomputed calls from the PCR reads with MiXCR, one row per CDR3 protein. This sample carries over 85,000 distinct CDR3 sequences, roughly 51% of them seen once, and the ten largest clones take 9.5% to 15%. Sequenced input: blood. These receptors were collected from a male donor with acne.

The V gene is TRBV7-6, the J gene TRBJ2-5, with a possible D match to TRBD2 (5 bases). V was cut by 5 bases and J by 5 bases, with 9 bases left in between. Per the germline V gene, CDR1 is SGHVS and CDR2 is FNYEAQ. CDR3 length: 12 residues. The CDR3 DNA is TGTGCCAGCAGCCTCCAGCGGGAGACCCAGTACTTC. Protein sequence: CASSLQRETQYF.

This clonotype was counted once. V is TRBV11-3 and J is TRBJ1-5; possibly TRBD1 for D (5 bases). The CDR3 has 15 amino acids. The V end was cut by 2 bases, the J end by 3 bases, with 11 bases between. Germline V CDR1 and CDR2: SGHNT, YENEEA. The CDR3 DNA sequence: TGTGCCAGCAGCTTACCATGGGACTCCAATCAGCCCCAGCATTTT. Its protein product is CASSLPWDSNQPQHF.